This T cell receptor (beta chain) was documented in a study of cytomegalovirus exposure and HLA in healthy donors. Study overall: About 79% of around 400 genotyped donors fell in the Caucasian-associated ancestry cluster. Study-level findings and limits: The later analysis indicated that the majority of CMV-associated TCR beta chains appeared HLA-restricted. It was approximately 150 TCR beta chains that were listed as cytomegalovirus-associated.

A note on this clone: Its antigen is still unknown.

The CDR3 is 14 residues long. Germline V lookup: CDR1 MDHEN, CDR2 SYDVKM. Deletions cut 6 bases from V and 4 bases from J, with 15 bases between. The PCR ran on 60 Vbeta and 13 Jbeta primers. Original methodology: Approximately 78 million unique TCR beta chains, roughly 11 million of them shared, were counted by a later analysis. The repertoire was sequenced with immunoSEQ multiplex PCR; TCRdb's copy has only in-frame clones and lacks some. The V and J calls and clone size come from that table; D and trimming were worked out from the DNA. The sample shows a few hundred thousand clones, about 77% of them seen only once.

This rearrangement joins TRBV28 to TRBJ1-2; tentative D call: TRBD1 (6 bases). The specimen sequenced was PBMCs. The clonotype comes from a woman aged 25 to 39 in good health and CMV-seronegative. The CDR3 reads CASSLRTGPYGYTF. CDR3 DNA: TGTGCCAGCAGCTTACGTACAGGGCCCTATGGCTACACCTTC.